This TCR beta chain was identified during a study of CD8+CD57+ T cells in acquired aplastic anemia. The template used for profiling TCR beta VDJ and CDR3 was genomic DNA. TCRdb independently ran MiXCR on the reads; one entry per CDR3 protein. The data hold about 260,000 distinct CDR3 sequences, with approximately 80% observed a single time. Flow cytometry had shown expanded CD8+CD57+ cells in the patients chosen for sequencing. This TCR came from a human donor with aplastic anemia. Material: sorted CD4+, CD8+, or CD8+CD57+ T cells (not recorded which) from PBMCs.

The chain's CDR3 is CASSLSGGDGANVLTF. Here the CDR3 DNA reads TGTGCCAGCAGCTTATCAGGCGGAGACGGGGCCAACGTCCTGACTTTC. The chain carries TRBV11-3 and TRBJ2-6; D uncertain. Trimming cost V 2 bases and J 4 bases, with 12 bases left between them. Germline CDR1 SGHNT, CDR2 YENEEA. This CDR3 is 16 amino acids long.